Listed below are T cell receptor beta chains from one sample, sequenced in a study of control samples from healthy donors and cancer patients. Sequencing used immunoSEQ multiplex PCR; TCRdb keeps in-frame clones, though not all of them. The table records 150,000 or so clones, roughly 92% of them present only once. Sequencing was performed on blood. These receptors were taken from a man between 18 and 35 years old in good health. CDR3s include the opening cysteine and the closing phenylalanine or tryptophan. D genes are given only for firm matches. Size tells how often a clone was seen (once, few, many) or the class of an expanded clone, and some rows leave it out.

J	V	size	D	CDR3	DNA
TRBJ2-3	TRBV11-2	.	TRBD2	CASTPTSGAGTQYF	TGTGCCAGCACCCCGACTAGCGGGGCGGGTACGCAGTATTTT
TRBJ1-2	TRBV11-2	.	.	CASSFDINYGYTF	TGTGCCAGCAGCTTTGACATTAACTATGGCTACACCTTC
TRBJ2-2	TRBV18	.	TRBD1	CASSPAGGRDTGELFF	TGTGCCAGCTCACCAGCAGGGGGAAGGGACACCGGGGAGCTGTTTTTT
TRBJ2-7	TRBV7-9	.	.	CASSLRYEQYF	TGTGCCAGCAGCTTACGCTACGAGCAGTACTTC
TRBJ2-1	TRBV6-5	.	.	CASSATSPYNEQFF	TGTGCCAGCAGCGCAACTAGCCCCTACAATGAGCAGTTCTTC
TRBJ2-3	TRBV29-1	.	.	CSVELAASTDTQYF	TGCAGCGTTGAATTGGCAGCTAGCACAGATACGCAGTATTTT
TRBJ2-5	TRBV30	once	TRBD2	CALAGGLKTQYF	TGTGCCTTAGCGGGGGGGCTGAAGACCCAGTACTTC
TRBJ2-7	TRBV27	.	TRBD1	CASSFSGTGLMEQYF	TGTGCCAGCAGTTTCTCCGGGACAGGACTGATGGAGCAGTACTTC
TRBJ1-4	TRBV2	.	.	CASSGGLRNEKLFF	TGTGCCAGCTCGGGTGGACTCCGAAATGAAAAACTGTTTTTT
TRBJ2-2	TRBV6-5	.	.	CASKRVSGAGELFF	TGTGCCAGCAAGAGAGTCTCGGGGGCCGGGGAGCTGTTTTTT
TRBJ2-3	TRBV24-1	.	TRBD1	CATSNSGQGRDTQYF	TGTGCCACCAGTAACTCGGGACAGGGCAGAGATACGCAGTATTTT
TRBJ1-6	TRBV7-2	.	.	CASSLRARVDSPLHF	TGTGCCAGCAGCCTCCGGGCCAGGGTGGATTCACCCCTCCACTTT
TRBJ2-1	TRBV4-1	.	TRBD2	CASSHLTSGAVSNEQFF	TGCGCCAGCAGCCATCTCACTAGCGGGGCGGTTAGCAATGAGCAGTTCTTC
TRBJ2-7	TRBV15	.	TRBD2	CATSRDRAGGRDEQYF	TGTGCCACCAGCAGAGATCGAGCGGGGGGGCGCGACGAGCAGTACTTC
TRBJ2-5	TRBV5-1	.	TRBD1	CASSFMGQEQETQYF	TGCGCCAGCAGCTTTATGGGACAGGAGCAAGAGACCCAGTACTTC
TRBJ2-5	TRBV5-1	.	TRBD2	CASSFSTSGETQYF	TGCGCCAGCAGCTTTTCGACTAGCGGAGAGACCCAGTACTTC
TRBJ1-5	TRBV6-6	.	.	CASRDADSPKNQPQHF	TGTGCCAGCAGGGACGCGGACAGCCCTAAAAATCAGCCCCAGCATTTT
TRBJ1-4	TRBV2	.	TRBD1	CASSLTGGLAEKLFF	TGTGCCAGCAGTCTAACAGGGGGGTTGGCTGAAAAACTGTTTTTT
TRBJ2-1	TRBV20-1	.	.	CSARRGDEQFF	TGCAGTGCTCGGCGGGGTGATGAGCAGTTCTTC
TRBJ1-5	TRBV6-1	.	.	CASSEGTVRNQPQHF	TGTGCCAGCAGTGAAGGGACAGTAAGAAATCAGCCCCAGCATTTT
TRBJ2-7	TRBV7-2	.	TRBD2	CASSFTTSGGYYEQYF	TGTGCCAGCAGCTTTACTACTAGCGGGGGGTACTACGAGCAGTACTTC
TRBJ2-5	TRBV19	.	.	CASSITSQQETQYF	TGTGCCAGTAGTATAACTTCCCAGCAAGAGACCCAGTACTTC
TRBJ1-4	TRBV11-2	.	.	CASSLVWGVGEKLFF	TGTGCCAGCAGCTTAGTATGGGGAGTAGGTGAAAAACTGTTTTTT
TRBJ1-1	TRBV7-9	.	.	CASYPAGGNTEAFF	TGTGCCAGCTATCCGGCGGGGGGGAACACTGAAGCTTTCTTT